This TCR beta chain was recorded in a study of spatial heterogeneity in lung cancer. Germline V gene lookup returns CDR1 SGHTA and CDR2 FQGNSA. V shed 6 bases and J 6 bases; nucleotides not matched to a gene: 6. The CDR3 loop spans 13 amino acids. Time point meaning: sample taken at primary tumor resection. Unsorted tumor, nontumor lung tissue or cryopreserved PBMC supplied the whole RNA. The donor population consisted of some 72 patients with untreated, early-stage non-small cell lung cancer. Findings of the study overall: The appearance of ubiquitous expanded tumor TCRs in blood was greater at resection than follow-up.

This clonotype was seen many times. The antigen remains undetermined. This beta chain came through as a stray read in a library set up for alpha chains, and its size says little. Every cDNA TCR molecule received its own unique molecular identifier. TCRdb itself ran the 5' RACE reads through MiXCR, one entry per CDR3 protein. The table lists fewer than 15,000 distinct CDR3 sequences, around 4% of them singletons. The TCR comes from a male donor with early-stage non-small cell lung cancer. This specimen was PBMCs, taken at surgery. This chain joins TRBV7-2 and TRBJ1-2; the match to TRBD1 covers 8 bases. The CDR3 DNA reads TGTGCCAGCAGGTTTCAGGGGGCGAATGGCTACACCTTC. Its translation is CASRFQGANGYTF.